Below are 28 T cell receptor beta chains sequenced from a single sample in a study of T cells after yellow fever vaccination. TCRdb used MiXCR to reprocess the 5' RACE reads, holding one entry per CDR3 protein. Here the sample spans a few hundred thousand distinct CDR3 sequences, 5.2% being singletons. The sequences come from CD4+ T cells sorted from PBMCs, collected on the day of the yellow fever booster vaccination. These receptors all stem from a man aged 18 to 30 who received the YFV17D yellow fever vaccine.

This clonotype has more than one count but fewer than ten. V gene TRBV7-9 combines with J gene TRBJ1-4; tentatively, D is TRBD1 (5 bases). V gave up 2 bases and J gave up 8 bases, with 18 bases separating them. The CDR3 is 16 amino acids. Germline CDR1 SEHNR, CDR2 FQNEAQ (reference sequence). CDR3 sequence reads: CASSLTGQGLQEKLFF. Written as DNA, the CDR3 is TGTGCCAGCAGCTTAACGGGGCAGGGCCTTCAGGAAAAACTGTTTTTT.

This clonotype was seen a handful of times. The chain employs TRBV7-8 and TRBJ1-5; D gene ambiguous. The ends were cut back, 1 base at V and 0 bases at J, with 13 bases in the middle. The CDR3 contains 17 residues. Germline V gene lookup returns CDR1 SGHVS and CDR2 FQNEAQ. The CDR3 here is CASSLDGGIYSNQPQHF. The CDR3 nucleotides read TGTGCCAGCAGCTTAGACGGCGGAATTTATAGCAATCAGCCCCAGCATTTT.

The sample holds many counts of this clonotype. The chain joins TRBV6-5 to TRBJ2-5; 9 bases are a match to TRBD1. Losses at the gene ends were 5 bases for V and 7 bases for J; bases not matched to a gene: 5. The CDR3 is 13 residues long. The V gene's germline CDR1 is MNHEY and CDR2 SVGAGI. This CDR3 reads CASSPTGGVTQYF. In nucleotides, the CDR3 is TGTGCCAGCAGTCCGACAGGGGGGGTGACCCAGTACTTC.

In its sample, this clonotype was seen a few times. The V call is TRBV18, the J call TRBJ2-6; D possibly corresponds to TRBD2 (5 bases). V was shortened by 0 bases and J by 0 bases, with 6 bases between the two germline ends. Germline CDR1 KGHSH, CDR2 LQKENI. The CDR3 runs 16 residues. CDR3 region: CASSPPGSSGANVLTF. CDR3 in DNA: TGTGCCAGCTCACCACCTGGGAGCTCTGGGGCCAACGTCCTGACTTTC.

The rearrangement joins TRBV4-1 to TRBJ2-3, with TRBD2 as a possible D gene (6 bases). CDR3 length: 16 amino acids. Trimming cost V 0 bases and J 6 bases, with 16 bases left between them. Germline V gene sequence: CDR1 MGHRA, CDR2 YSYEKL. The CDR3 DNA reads TGCGCCAGCAGCCAAGATCGGGGGTCGGGGAGGGATACGCAGTATTTT. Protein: CASSQDRGSGRDTQYF.

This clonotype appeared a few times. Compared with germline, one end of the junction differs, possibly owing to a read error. CDR3 coding DNA: TGTGCCAGCAGCGTATTGCCGGGACAGGGGATTGTCGCCTTC. This translates into CASSVLPGQGIVAF. The V call is TRBV7-3, the J call TRBJ1-2; TRBD1 matches at 10 bases. The CDR3 contains 14 residues. Germline V gene sequence: CDR1 SGHTA, CDR2 FQGTGA.

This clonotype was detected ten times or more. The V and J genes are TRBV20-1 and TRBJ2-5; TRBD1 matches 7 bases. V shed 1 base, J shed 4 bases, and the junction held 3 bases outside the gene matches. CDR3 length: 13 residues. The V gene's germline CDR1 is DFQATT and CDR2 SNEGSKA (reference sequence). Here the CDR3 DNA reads TGCAGTGCTAGAGGGACAGGAATAGAGACCCAGTACTTC. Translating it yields CSARGTGIETQYF.

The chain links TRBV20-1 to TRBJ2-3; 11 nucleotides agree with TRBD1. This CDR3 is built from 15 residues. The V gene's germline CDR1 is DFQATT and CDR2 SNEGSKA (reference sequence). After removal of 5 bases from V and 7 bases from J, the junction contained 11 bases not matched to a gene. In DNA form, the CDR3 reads TGCAGTGCTGTACCGGGACAGGGGGATGTGTATACGCAGTATTTT. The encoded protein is CSAVPGQGDVYTQYF.

DNA of the CDR3: TGCGCCAGCAGCCAGGGACAGAATAATTCACCCCTCCACTTT. The encoded protein is CASSQGQNNSPLHF. This rearrangement joins TRBV5-1 to TRBJ1-6; 7 nucleotides agree with TRBD1. The CDR3 is 14 amino acids. Germline values: CDR1 SGHRS, CDR2 YFSETQ. J lost 5 bases, V lost 4 bases, and 3 bases had no gene match.

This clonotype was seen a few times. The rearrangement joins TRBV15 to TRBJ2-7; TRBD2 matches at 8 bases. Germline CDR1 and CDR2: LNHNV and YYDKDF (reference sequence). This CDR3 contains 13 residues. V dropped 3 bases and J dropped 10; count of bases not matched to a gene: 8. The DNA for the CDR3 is TGTGCCACCAGCAGCGTGATAGCGGGGACCCAGTACGTC. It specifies CATSSVIAGTQYV.

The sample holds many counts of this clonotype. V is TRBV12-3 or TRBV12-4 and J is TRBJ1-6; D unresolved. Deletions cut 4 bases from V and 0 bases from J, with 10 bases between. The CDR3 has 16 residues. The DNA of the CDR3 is TGTGCCAGCAGTTCCGGCGGATTCTCCTATAATTCACCCCTCCACTTT. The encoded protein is CASSSGGFSYNSPLHF.

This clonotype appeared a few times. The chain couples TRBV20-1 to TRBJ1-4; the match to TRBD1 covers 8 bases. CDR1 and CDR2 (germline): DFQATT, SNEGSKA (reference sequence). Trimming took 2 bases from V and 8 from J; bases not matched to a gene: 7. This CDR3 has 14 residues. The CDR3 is CSARPTGEGEKLFF. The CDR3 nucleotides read TGCAGTGCTAGACCGACAGGGGAAGGAGAAAAACTGTTTTTT.

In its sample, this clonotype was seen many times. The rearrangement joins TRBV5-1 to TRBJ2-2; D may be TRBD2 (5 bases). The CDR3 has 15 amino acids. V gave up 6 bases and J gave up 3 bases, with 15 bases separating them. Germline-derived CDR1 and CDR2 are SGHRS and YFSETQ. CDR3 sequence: CASTAAAIDTGELFF. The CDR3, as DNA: TGCGCCAGCACAGCGGCCGCGATTGACACCGGGGAGCTGTTTTTT.

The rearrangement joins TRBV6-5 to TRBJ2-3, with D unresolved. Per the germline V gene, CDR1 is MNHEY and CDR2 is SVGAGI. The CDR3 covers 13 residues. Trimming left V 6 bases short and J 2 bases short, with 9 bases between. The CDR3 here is CASSPPPTDTQYF. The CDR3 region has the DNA TGTGCCAGCAGCCCACCCCCCACAGATACGCAGTATTTT.

CDR3 coding DNA: TGTGCCGCTGGACTAGCGGGGGCCGGGAACACCGGGGAGCTGTTTTTT. Translating gives CAAGLAGAGNTGELFF. The rearrangement links TRBV10-3 to TRBJ2-2; 13 nucleotides align to TRBD2. V lost 11 bases, J lost 1 base, and 7 bases stayed unmatched. CDR3 size: 16 residues. Germline-derived CDR1 and CDR2 are ENHRY and SYGVKD.

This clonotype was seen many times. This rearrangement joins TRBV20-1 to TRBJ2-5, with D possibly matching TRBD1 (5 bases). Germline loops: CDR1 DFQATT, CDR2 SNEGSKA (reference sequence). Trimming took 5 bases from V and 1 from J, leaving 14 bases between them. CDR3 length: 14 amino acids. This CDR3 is CSAGPQGSQETQYF. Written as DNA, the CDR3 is TGCAGTGCTGGACCGCAGGGTAGCCAAGAGACCCAGTACTTC.

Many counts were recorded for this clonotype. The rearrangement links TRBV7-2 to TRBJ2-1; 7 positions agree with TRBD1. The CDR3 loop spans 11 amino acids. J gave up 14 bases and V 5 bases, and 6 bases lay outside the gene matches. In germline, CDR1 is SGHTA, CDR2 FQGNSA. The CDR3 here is CASSQRQGKFF. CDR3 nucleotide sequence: TGTGCCAGCAGCCAGAGACAGGGCAAGTTCTTC.

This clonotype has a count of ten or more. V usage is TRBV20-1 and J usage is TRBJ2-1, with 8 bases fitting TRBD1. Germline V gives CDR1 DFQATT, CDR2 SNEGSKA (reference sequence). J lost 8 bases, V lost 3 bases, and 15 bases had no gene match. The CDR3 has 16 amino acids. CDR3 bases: TGCAGTGCTAGCACTCCCGGGACAGGCTCGCATCATGAGCAGTTCTTC. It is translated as CSASTPGTGSHHEQFF.

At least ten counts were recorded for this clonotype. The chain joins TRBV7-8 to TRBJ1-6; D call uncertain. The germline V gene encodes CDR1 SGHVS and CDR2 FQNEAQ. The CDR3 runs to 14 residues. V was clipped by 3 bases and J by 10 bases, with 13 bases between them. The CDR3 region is CASSFSGLESPLHF. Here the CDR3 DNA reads TGTGCCAGCAGCTTTTCCGGGTTAGAATCACCCCTCCACTTT. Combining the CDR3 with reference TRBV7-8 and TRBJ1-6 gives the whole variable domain GAGVSQSPRYKVAKRGQDVALRCDPISGHVSLFWYQQALGQGPEFLTYFQNEAQLDKSGLPSDRFFAERPEGSVSTLKIQRTQQEDSAVYLCASSFSGLESPLHFGNGTRLTVT.

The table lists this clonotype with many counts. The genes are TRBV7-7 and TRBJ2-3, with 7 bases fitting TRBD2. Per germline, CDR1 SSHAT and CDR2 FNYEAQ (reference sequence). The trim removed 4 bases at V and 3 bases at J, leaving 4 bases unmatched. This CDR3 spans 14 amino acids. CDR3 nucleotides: TGTGCCAGCAGCTCCGGGGGGTTGACAGATACGCAGTATTTT. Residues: CASSSGGLTDTQYF.

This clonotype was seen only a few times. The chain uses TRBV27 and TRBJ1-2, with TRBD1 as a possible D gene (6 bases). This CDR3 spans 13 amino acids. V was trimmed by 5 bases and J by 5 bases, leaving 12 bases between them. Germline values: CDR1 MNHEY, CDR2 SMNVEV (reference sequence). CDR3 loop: CASSVTGIYGYTF. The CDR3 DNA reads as TGTGCCAGCAGTGTAACAGGGATATATGGCTACACCTTC.

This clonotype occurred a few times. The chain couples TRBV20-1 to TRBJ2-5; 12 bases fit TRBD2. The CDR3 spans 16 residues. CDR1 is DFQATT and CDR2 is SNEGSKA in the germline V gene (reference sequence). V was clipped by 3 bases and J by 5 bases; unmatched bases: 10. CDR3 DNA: TGCAGTGCTAGGGACCCTAGCGGGGGGGCGGGTGAGACCCAGTACTTC. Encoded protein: CSARDPSGGAGETQYF.

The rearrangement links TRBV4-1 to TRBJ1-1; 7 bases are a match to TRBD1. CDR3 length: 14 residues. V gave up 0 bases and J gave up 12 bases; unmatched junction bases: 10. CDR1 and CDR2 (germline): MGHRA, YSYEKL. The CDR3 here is CASSQDPGAGGSFF. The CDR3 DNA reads TGCGCCAGCAGCCAAGACCCCGGGGCAGGGGGATCTTTCTTT.

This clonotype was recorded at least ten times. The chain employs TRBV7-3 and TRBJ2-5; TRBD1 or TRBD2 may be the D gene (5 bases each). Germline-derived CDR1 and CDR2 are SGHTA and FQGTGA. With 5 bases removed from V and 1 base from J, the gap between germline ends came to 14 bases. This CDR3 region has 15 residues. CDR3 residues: CASSQMGVRQETQYF. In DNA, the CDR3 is TGTGCCAGCAGCCAAATGGGGGTACGCCAAGAGACCCAGTACTTC.

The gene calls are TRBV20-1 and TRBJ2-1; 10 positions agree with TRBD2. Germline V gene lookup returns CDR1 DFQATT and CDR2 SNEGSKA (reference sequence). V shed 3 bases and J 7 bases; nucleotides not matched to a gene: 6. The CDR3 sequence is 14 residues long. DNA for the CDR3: TGCAGTGCTAGGAGGAGCGGGGGGGCAAATGAGCAGTTCTTC. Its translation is CSARRSGGANEQFF.

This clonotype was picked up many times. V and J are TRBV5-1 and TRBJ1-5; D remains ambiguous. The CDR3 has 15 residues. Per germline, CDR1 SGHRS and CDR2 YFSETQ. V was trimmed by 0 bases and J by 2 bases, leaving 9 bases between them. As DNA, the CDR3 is TGCGCCAGCAGCTTGGATGGGTTGGGCAATCAGCCCCAGCATTTT. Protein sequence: CASSLDGLGNQPQHF.

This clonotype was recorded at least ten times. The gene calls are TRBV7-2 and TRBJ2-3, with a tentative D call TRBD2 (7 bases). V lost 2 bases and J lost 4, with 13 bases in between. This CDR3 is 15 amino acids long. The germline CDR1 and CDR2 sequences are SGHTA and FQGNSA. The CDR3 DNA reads TGTGCCAGCAGCTTAAGGGGGGGGGCCCCAGATACGCAGTATTTT. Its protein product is CASSLRGGAPDTQYF.

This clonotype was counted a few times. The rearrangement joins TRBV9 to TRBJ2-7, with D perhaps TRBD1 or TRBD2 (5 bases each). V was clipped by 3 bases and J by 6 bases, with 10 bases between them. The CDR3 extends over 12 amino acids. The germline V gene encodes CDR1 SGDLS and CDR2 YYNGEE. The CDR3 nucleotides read TGTGCCAGCAGCGCGTTGAGGGGCGAGCAGTACGTC. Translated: CASSALRGEQYV.